This TCR beta chain emerged from a study of blood T cell repertoires in COVID-19. TCRdb's table, derived via immunoSEQ multiplex PCR, lists solely in-frame clones and lacks some. The sample carries around 330,000 clones, around 90% recorded once. This CDR3 contains 15 residues. J was trimmed by 7 bases and V by 3 bases; bases with no gene match: 8. Germline V CDR1 and CDR2: LNHDA, SQIVND (reference sequence). The clonotype comes from a man between 60 and 75 years old who had recovered from COVID-19. Sequenced sample: PBMCs or T cells enriched from blood (not recorded which). V usage is TRBV19 and J usage is TRBJ2-1, with TRBD1 matching over 8 bases. As DNA, the CDR3 is TGTGCCAGTAGTATCGCCAGGGGGCCTAGGAATGAGCAGTTCTTC. Amino acids: CASSIARGPRNEQFF. The full variable domain, rest sourced from reference TRBV19 and TRBJ2-1, is DGGITQSPKYLFRKEGQNVTLSCEQNLNHDAMYWYRQDPGQGLRLIYYSQIVNDFQKGDIAEGYSVSREKKESFPLTVTSAQKNPTAFYLCASSIARGPRNEQFFGPGTRLTVL.